This T cell receptor beta chain was identified during a study of CD8+CD57+ T cells in acquired aplastic anemia (dated by TCRdb to 2017 to 2018). Regarding the study in general: Extracted DNA from sorted CD4+ and CD8+ cells averaged 3.2 ug, ranging from about 0.2 to 30 ug. CD8+CD57+ expansion was defined as frequency above the mean frequency observed in healthy subjects. The paper as a whole reports these results and caveats: Some 27 CD8+ CDR3 sequences were found in both patients and controls but appeared to be highly expressed in patients and within the immunodominant clones of the patients. Between patients and healthy controls, no significant difference in CD8+ Simpson's diversity was found (P=0.060).

Expansion of CD8+CD57+ cells had been shown by flow cytometry in the patients chosen for sequencing. All patients had severe acquired aplastic anemia diagnosed by International Study of Aplastic Anemia and Agranulocytosis and Camitta criteria. No patient had received any therapy when blood was sampled. In this study, sorted CD4+ and CD8+ T cells from the blood of healthy subjects and of severe aplastic anemia patients had their TCR repertoires deep-sequenced. In the USA, patient enrollment took place under clinicaltrials.gov protocols 00001620, 01623167, 00001397, 00071045, 00081523 and 00961064. Ficoll-Paque density gradient centrifugation was used to isolate peripheral blood mononuclear cells. Before DNA was extracted, CD4+ and CD8+ T cells were sorted using either FACS or magnetic beads. TCR beta VDJ combination and CDR3 sequence profiling used genomic DNA as the template. An Illumina HiSeq 2000 was the platform used for TCR repertoire sequencing. On the study's bioinformatics: Repertoires were assessed using TRBV/TRBJ rearrangement plots, CDR3 size and DJ length profiles, and Simpson's diversity index. Whichever DNA sequence was most abundant in the deep sequencing data was defined as the immunodominant clone. CDR3 amino acid sequences were checked for sharing across subjects and were also compared against the VDJdb database and published repertoires. In TCRdb, the public reads were trimmed at Q25 with fastp and aligned with MiXCR, with productive beta chains retained. Duplicate CDR3 protein sequences are folded into a single record with the most common DNA and genes. TCRdb assigned the V and J calls; the authors' analysis was not used. The table for this sample lists approximately 190,000 distinct CDR3 sequences; nearly 50% of them were counted only once. Around 9.7% of the sample is in the top ten clones.

This clonotype appeared many times. There is no known antigen for this receptor. Base qualities are missing; no much larger clone stands one base away. The TCR comes from a human donor with aplastic anemia. The sample was sorted CD4+, CD8+, or CD8+CD57+ T cells (not recorded which) from PBMCs.

In nucleotides, the sequence is TGTGCCAGCAGCTTCTTTGATACGCAGTATTTT. The translation is CASSFFDTQYF. The chain uses TRBV7-9 and TRBJ2-3, with the D gene call left open. There are 11 amino acids in the CDR3, from cysteine to phenylalanine inclusive. This entry keeps only the CDR3 DNA: 33 bases, framed from base 1. CDR1 and CDR2 were assigned from the germline V gene (reference sequence) as SEHNR and FQNEAQ. V is pared back by 3 bases and J by 6 bases, with 4 bases lying between the germline termini.